These 20 T cell receptor beta chains were all obtained from the same sample, sequenced in a study of technical replicates of blood from a handful of donors. Sequencing used immunoSEQ multiplex PCR; TCRdb keeps in-frame clones, though not all of them. The sample carries more than 65,000 clones, 95% to 98% recorded once. The sample consisted of T cells isolated from PBMCs. Every receptor here comes from a human donor in good health.

The chain employs TRBV5-1 and TRBJ2-7; a possible D gene is TRBD2 (7 bases). The V gene's germline CDR1 is SGHRS and CDR2 YFSETQ. V shed 0 bases and J shed 4 bases, with 8 bases lying between them. The CDR3 totals 13 residues. CDR3 DNA sequence: TGCGCCAGCAGCTTGGAGGGGGGGTACGAGCAGTACTTC. It yields the protein CASSLEGGYEQYF.

The V call is TRBV2, the J call TRBJ2-3; 7 nucleotides line up with TRBD2. The CDR3 covers 13 residues. J lost 3 bases, V lost 7 bases, and 4 bases had no gene match. CDR1 and CDR2 from the germline V gene are SNHLY and FYNNEI. The CDR3 DNA follows: TGTGCCAGCATGGCGGGAGAGACAGATACGCAGTATTTT. Its protein product is CASMAGETDTQYF.

V usage is TRBV9 and J usage is TRBJ2-3; 9 bases are a match to TRBD2. V trimming: 2 bases; J trimming: 4 bases; junction bases outside the gene matches: 5. The CDR3 extends over 15 amino acids. The germline V gene encodes CDR1 SGDLS and CDR2 YYNGEE. The CDR3 coding sequence is TGTGCCAGCAGCGTGGGTGCGGGAGGGCCAGATACGCAGTATTTT. As protein: CASSVGAGGPDTQYF. The entire variable domain, with the rest obtained from reference TRBV9 and TRBJ2-3, is as follows: DSGVTQTPKHLITATGQRVTLRCSPRSGDLSVYWYQQSLDQGLQFLIQYYNGEERAKGNILERFSAQQFPDLHSELNLSSLELGDSALYFCASSVGAGGPDTQYFGPGTRLTVL.

V and J are TRBV6-1 and TRBJ1-4; the D is unclear. V was pared by 6 bases and J by 2 bases, with 13 bases between. CDR3 length: 15 residues. Per the germline V gene, CDR1 is MNHNS and CDR2 is SASEGT. The DNA for the CDR3 is TGTGCCAGCAGATTATCAGGCGCTACTAATGAAAAACTGTTTTTT. Protein product: CASRLSGATNEKLFF.

This chain links TRBV7-9 with TRBJ2-7; the match to TRBD1 covers 12 bases. There are 14 residues in the CDR3. Germline V gives CDR1 SEHNR, CDR2 FQNEAQ (reference sequence). The junction had 3 bases not matched to a gene; V was cut back by 5 bases and J by 4 bases. CDR3 nucleotides: TGTGCCAGCAGCAGGGGACAGGGGGCTTACGAGCAGTACTTC. Amino acid sequence: CASSRGQGAYEQYF. Drawing the rest from reference TRBV7-9 and TRBJ2-7, the complete variable domain is DTGVSQNPRHKITKRGQNVTFRCDPISEHNRLYWYRQTLGQGPEFLTYFQNEAQLEKSRLLSDRFSAERPKGSFSTLEIQRTEQGDSAMYLCASSRGQGAYEQYFGPGTRLTVT.

The chain employs TRBV27 and TRBJ2-1; 9 nucleotides match TRBD2. This CDR3 region has 16 residues. CDR1 is MNHEY, CDR2 SMNVEV, per germline (reference sequence). V lost 8 bases to trimming and J lost 2 bases; unmatched junction nucleotides: 10. This CDR3 is CASWAIAGVAYNEQFF. The CDR3 DNA is TGTGCCAGCTGGGCGATAGCGGGAGTTGCCTACAATGAGCAGTTCTTC.

A remark on this clone: This CDR3 fails to terminate in the conserved phenylalanine or tryptophan, so it likely reflects a read error. No DNA is shown, since the ends of the CDR3 on it are uncertain; the CDR3 is the one TCRdb lists. The genes are TRBV19 and TRBJ2-7; TRBD2 was called by the table and not checked on the DNA. Per germline, CDR1 LNHDA and CDR2 SQIVND (reference sequence). The CDR3 is 9 residues long, ends included. This CDR3 is CASVLAGLA.

The rearrangement uses TRBV6-6 and TRBJ1-1; the D is unclear. The CDR3 is 16 amino acids. Trimming removed 0 bases at V and 4 bases at J, with 15 bases between. Germline CDR1 MNHNY, CDR2 SVGAGI (reference sequence). DNA for the CDR3: TGTGCCAGCAGTTACTCTTCAGACTCCCCCGGCACTGAAGCTTTCTTT. Protein sequence: CASSYSSDSPGTEAFF.

This clone was found once. V and J are TRBV19 and TRBJ2-3; 9 bases match TRBD1. The CDR3 sequence is 15 residues long. After removal of 7 bases from V and 3 bases from J, the junction contained 8 bases not matched to a gene. Germline V lookup: CDR1 LNHDA, CDR2 SQIVND (reference sequence). DNA for the CDR3: TGTGCCAGTAAACAGGGGGCGCTCCTTACAGATACGCAGTATTTT. Protein product: CASKQGALLTDTQYF. Full variable domain (remainder filled in from reference TRBV19 and TRBJ2-3): DGGITQSPKYLFRKEGQNVTLSCEQNLNHDAMYWYRQDPGQGLRLIYYSQIVNDFQKGDIAEGYSVSREKKESFPLTVTSAQKNPTAFYLCASKQGALLTDTQYFGPGTRLTVL.

The V and J genes are TRBV6-6 and TRBJ2-7, with 10 bases that match TRBD1. Losses at the gene ends were 4 bases for V and 1 base for J; bases not matched to a gene: 7. The CDR3 runs 16 residues. Germline V gene lookup returns CDR1 MNHNY and CDR2 SVGAGI (reference sequence). The CDR3 loop reads CASSFGQGGFSYEQYF. The CDR3 region has the DNA TGTGCCAGCAGTTTCGGACAGGGGGGGTTTTCCTACGAGCAGTACTTC.

In DNA form, the CDR3 reads TGTGCCAGCAGCCCTACGACTAGCGGGAGTGGCTACGAGCAGTACTTC. The encoded protein is CASSPTTSGSGYEQYF. The rearrangement uses TRBV7-2 and TRBJ2-7, with 12 bases that match TRBD2. Per germline, CDR1 SGHTA and CDR2 FQGNSA. The CDR3 covers 16 residues. V was pared by 5 bases and J by 3 bases, with 8 bases of the junction left unmatched.

This clone appeared once. The gene calls are TRBV19 and TRBJ1-5; D is undetermined. Germline V gene lookup returns CDR1 LNHDA and CDR2 SQIVND (reference sequence). This CDR3 contains 12 residues. The V end was cut by 4 bases, the J end by 2 bases, with 3 bases between. The CDR3 DNA reads TGTGCCAGTAGTAAGCGCAATCAGCCCCAGCATTTT. Protein: CASSKRNQPQHF. The variable domain in full, completed from reference TRBV19 and TRBJ1-5, reads DGGITQSPKYLFRKEGQNVTLSCEQNLNHDAMYWYRQDPGQGLRLIYYSQIVNDFQKGDIAEGYSVSREKKESFPLTVTSAQKNPTAFYLCASSKRNQPQHFGDGTRLSIL.

The rearrangement links TRBV25-1 to TRBJ2-1, with TRBD1 as a possible D gene (6 bases). Trimming left V 3 bases short and J 4 bases short, with 13 bases between. CDR3 length: 15 amino acids. Germline V lookup: CDR1 MGHDK, CDR2 SYGVNS. CDR3 sequence: CASSDWTETYNEQFF. In DNA form, the CDR3 reads TGTGCCAGCAGTGACTGGACAGAGACTTACAATGAGCAGTTCTTC.

V is TRBV5-4 and J is TRBJ2-7; 7 bases map to TRBD1. CDR1 SGHNT and CDR2 YYREEE come from the germline V gene (reference sequence). With 0 bases clipped from V and 0 bases from J, the junction kept 3 bases outside the gene matches. The CDR3 contains 15 residues. The CDR3 bases are TGTGCCAGCAGCTTGGACAGGGGCAGCTCCTACGAGCAGTACTTC. Amino acids: CASSLDRGSSYEQYF. Full variable domain (rest looked up from reference TRBV5-4 and TRBJ2-7): ETGVTQSPTHLIKTRGQQVTLRCSSQSGHNTVSWYQQALGQGPQFIFQYYREEENGRGNFPPRFSGLQFPNYSSELNVNALELDDSALYLCASSLDRGSSYEQYFGPGTRLTVT.

The V call is TRBV2, the J call TRBJ2-2; 7 nucleotides agree with TRBD2. V shed 9 bases and J 3 bases; nucleotides not matched to a gene: 7. Germline values: CDR1 SNHLY, CDR2 FYNNEI. This CDR3 spans 14 amino acids. The CDR3 nucleotides are TGTGCCAGGGGGGGAGGGCAGGACACCGGGGAGCTGTTTTTT. This encodes CARGGGQDTGELFF.

The rearrangement uses TRBV19 and TRBJ1-5; perhaps TRBD1 as D (6 bases). The CDR3 has 13 amino acids. Germline CDR1 LNHDA, CDR2 SQIVND (reference sequence). V was cut by 5 bases and J by 4 bases, with 9 bases left in between. The CDR3 spells CASSPQGNQPQHF. The CDR3 DNA follows: TGTGCCAGTAGTCCACAGGGAAATCAGCCCCAGCATTTT.

This clone appeared a single time. This sequence joins TRBV11-1 and TRBJ2-7; D gene unclear. Germline values: CDR1 SGHAT, CDR2 FQDESV (reference sequence). The V gene lost 1 base and the J gene lost 5 bases, with 15 bases spanning the gap. The length of the CDR3 is 15 residues. The CDR3 loop is CASSLGYEKTHEQYF. DNA of the CDR3: TGTGCCAGCAGCTTAGGGTATGAAAAGACTCACGAGCAGTACTTC.

J is TRBJ2-1 and V is TRBV9; 10 nucleotides match TRBD2. The V and J ends lost 0 bases and 4 bases, in that order; junction bases with no gene match: 7. Germline values: CDR1 SGDLS, CDR2 YYNGEE. The length of the CDR3 is 17 residues. For the CDR3, the DNA is TGTGCCAGCAGCGTAGGGGCTACTAGCGGGACATACAATGAGCAGTTCTTC. Residues: CASSVGATSGTYNEQFF.

The chain uses TRBV7-2 and TRBJ1-1; maybe TRBD1 (5 bases). CDR1 and CDR2 from the germline V gene are SGHTA and FQGNSA. CDR3 length equals 14 residues. Trimming took off 6 bases at V and 2 bases at J, with 13 bases between the two ends. The CDR3 protein is CASRRGETNTEAFF. As DNA, the CDR3 is TGTGCCAGCAGGCGGGGGGAGACAAACACTGAAGCTTTCTTT.

The chain uses TRBV9 and TRBJ1-1; no reliable D call. This CDR3 spans 15 amino acids. Germline-derived CDR1 and CDR2 are SGDLS and YYNGEE. With 0 bases removed from V and 3 bases from J, the gap between germline ends came to 12 bases. The CDR3 coding sequence is TGTGCCAGCAGCGTAGGGAGGACCCTGGACACTGAAGCTTTCTTT. This gives the protein CASSVGRTLDTEAFF.